The 17 T cell receptor beta chains in this list originate from one sample, sequenced in a study of T-cell memory formation after mild COVID-19. TCRdb reprocessed the 5' RACE reads via MiXCR and lists one record per CDR3 protein. Of 150,000 or so distinct CDR3 sequences detected, around 15% appear once; the ten largest clones hold 13% to 15%. Sequencing input: PBMCs or a T cell subset sorted from them (not recorded which). The receptors shown here come from an adult woman who had mild COVID-19 (a few samples of this study predate the infection). Cell type and time point are not known.

In this sample, this clonotype turned up a few times. The chain combines TRBV19 with TRBJ2-2; 7 nucleotides match TRBD1. Germline assignment: CDR1 LNHDA and CDR2 SQIVND (reference sequence). The CDR3 covers 16 residues. After removal of 4 bases from V and 4 bases from J, the junction contained 9 bases not matched to a gene. The CDR3: CASSTITGVGTGELFF. Written as DNA, the CDR3 is TGTGCCAGTAGTACCATAACAGGGGTGGGCACCGGGGAGCTGTTTTTT.

Concerning this clonotype itself: The junction differs from germline at one of its ends, possibly a read error. The rearrangement uses TRBV7-9 and TRBJ2-1; TRBD2 aligns across 10 bases. Germline V CDR1 and CDR2: SEHNR, FQNEAQ (reference sequence). CDR3 length: 16 amino acids. CDR3 coding DNA: TGTGCCAGCAGCGTAGCCCCTAGCGGGAGTATTGGTGAGCAGTTCTTC. This gives the protein CASSVAPSGSIGEQFF.

The rearrangement links TRBV7-3 to TRBJ2-1, with D possibly matching TRBD1 (5 bases). Germline V CDR1 and CDR2: SGHTA, FQGTGA. Trimming cost V 5 bases and J 5 bases, with 13 bases left between them. The CDR3 contains 14 residues. The CDR3: CASSPRAVNNEQFF. The CDR3 nucleotides are TGTGCCAGCAGCCCCAGGGCAGTCAACAATGAGCAGTTCTTC.

This chain connects TRBV12-3 or TRBV12-4 to TRBJ1-1; TRBD1 might be the D (5 bases). The CDR3 covers 14 residues. Trimming cost V 7 bases and J 0 bases, with 12 bases left between them. The CDR3 is CASKVHRLNTEAFF. The CDR3 nucleotides read TGTGCCAGCAAGGTCCACAGGTTGAACACTGAAGCTTTCTTT.

The chain is built from TRBV2 and TRBJ1-2; D not certain. Germline-derived CDR1 and CDR2 are SNHLY and FYNNEI. V lost 5 bases and J 5 bases, leaving 15 bases between the germline ends. The CDR3 consists of 14 residues. This CDR3 is CASSQLDGKYGYTF. CDR3 sequence (DNA): TGTGCCAGCAGTCAACTCGACGGGAAGTATGGCTACACCTTC.

The chain links TRBV30 to TRBJ2-1; 9 positions match TRBD1. J lost 4 bases, V lost 4 bases, and 5 bases had no gene match. The CDR3 length is 14 residues. Germline lookup yields CDR1 GTSNPN and CDR2 SVGIG (reference sequence). The CDR3 protein is CAWNPGTGYNEQFF. DNA of the CDR3: TGTGCCTGGAATCCCGGGACAGGGTACAATGAGCAGTTCTTC.

The chain links TRBV2 to TRBJ1-5, with D perhaps matching TRBD1 (6 bases). Per germline, CDR1 SNHLY and CDR2 FYNNEI. The germline V and J ends were trimmed by 4 bases and 2 bases, with 6 bases remaining between them. The CDR3 has 13 residues. The CDR3: CASSGQGNQPQHF. In DNA form, the CDR3 reads TGTGCCAGCAGTGGACAGGGCAATCAGCCCCAGCATTTT.

This clonotype has just a few counts. V is TRBV4-2 and J is TRBJ2-4, with 11 bases fitting TRBD1. The CDR3 covers 20 residues. V lost 1 base to trimming and J lost 0 bases; unmatched junction nucleotides: 11. Germline V gene sequence: CDR1 LGHNA, CDR2 YNFKEQ. The CDR3 DNA sequence: TGTGCCAGCAGCCAAGCTCCGGGACAGGGGGGCGAGCTAGCCAAAAACATTCAGTACTTC. Translation gives CASSQAPGQGGELAKNIQYF.

This chain links TRBV6-1 with TRBJ2-2, with unresolved D. Per the germline V gene, CDR1 is MNHNS and CDR2 is SASEGT. The V and J ends lost 2 bases and 4 bases respectively, with 11 bases between them. CDR3 length: 15 residues. The CDR3 region is CASSENDRSTGELFF. The CDR3 coding sequence is TGTGCCAGCAGTGAAAACGACCGTAGCACCGGGGAGCTGTTTTTT.

The rearrangement links TRBV5-1 to TRBJ2-5; possible D gene TRBD1, 5 bases. The CDR3 is made up of 13 amino acids. With 4 bases removed from V and 5 bases from J, the gap between germline ends came to 12 bases. Germline CDR1 and CDR2: SGHRS and YFSETQ. CDR3 in amino acids: CASSIRVAETQYF. The CDR3 coding sequence is TGCGCCAGCAGCATCAGGGTTGCCGAGACCCAGTACTTC.

The V call is TRBV12-3 or TRBV12-4, the J call TRBJ1-2, with TRBD1 matching over 11 bases. The CDR3 length is 17 residues. The J segment lost 0 bases and the V segment lost 5 bases, leaving 8 bases of the junction unmatched. DNA of the CDR3: TGTGCCAGCAGTAAAAAGGGACAGGGGGTCCCTAACTATGGCTACACCTTC. The encoded protein is CASSKKGQGVPNYGYTF.

The chain carries TRBV7-9 and TRBJ1-3, with a tentative D call TRBD1 (6 bases). Germline CDR1 and CDR2: SEHNR and FQNEAQ (reference sequence). V lost 5 bases, J lost 0 bases, and 17 bases lay in between. The CDR3 is made up of 17 amino acids. This chain's CDR3 is CASSPPYGGSSGNTIYF. For the CDR3, the DNA is TGTGCCAGCAGCCCTCCCTACGGGGGCAGCTCTGGAAACACCATATATTTT.

The rearrangement joins TRBV14 to TRBJ2-1; maybe TRBD2 (5 bases). Germline V CDR1 and CDR2: SGHDN, FVKESK. This CDR3 contains 16 residues. The ends were cut back, 4 bases at V and 0 bases at J, with 13 bases in the middle. The CDR3 sequence: CASSPLKRSSYNEQFF. CDR3 bases: TGTGCCAGCAGCCCTCTTAAGCGGAGCTCCTACAATGAGCAGTTCTTC. Supplemented by reference TRBV14 and TRBJ2-1, the full variable domain reads EAGVTQFPSHSVIEKGQTVTLRCDPISGHDNLYWYRRVMGKEIKFLLHFVKESKQDESGMPNNRFLAERTGGTYSTLKVQPAELEDSGVYFCASSPLKRSSYNEQFFGPGTRLTVL.

The chain carries TRBV7-9 and TRBJ1-2; unclear D gene. The germline V gene has CDR1 SEHNR and CDR2 FQNEAQ (reference sequence). The CDR3 covers 13 residues. Trimming stripped 0 bases from V and 7 bases from J, with 9 bases between. CDR3 residues: CASSLALSIGYTF. Written as DNA, the CDR3 is TGTGCCAGCAGCTTAGCGCTGAGCATTGGCTACACCTTC.

This clonotype was seen a few times. This rearrangement joins TRBV3-1 to TRBJ2-3; D remains unclear. The germline V and J ends were trimmed by 0 bases and 4 bases, with 11 bases remaining between them. The CDR3 contains 15 residues. The germline V gene has CDR1 LGHDT and CDR2 YNNKEL (reference sequence). CDR3 in DNA: TGTGCCAGCAGCCAAGAGGGTCTCTGGTCAGATACGCAGTATTTT. Residues: CASSQEGLWSDTQYF.

The chain combines TRBV5-5 with TRBJ1-1, with D unclear. Trimming shortened V by 2 bases and J by 4 bases, and 9 bases separated the two germline ends. Germline V CDR1 and CDR2: SGHKS, YYEKEE (reference sequence). The CDR3 covers 13 residues. The DNA for the CDR3 is TGTGCCAGCAGCTTTGAGGGAAGCACTGAAGCTTTCTTT. Translated, it gives CASSFEGSTEAFF. The entire variable domain, with the rest obtained from reference TRBV5-5 and TRBJ1-1, is as follows: DAGVTQSPTHLIKTRGQQVTLRCSPISGHKSVSWYQQVLGQGPQFIFQYYEKEERGRGNFPDRFSARQFPNYSSELNVNALLLGDSALYLCASSFEGSTEAFFGQGTRLTVV.

The chain is built from TRBV11-3 and TRBJ2-1; 7 positions agree with TRBD1. The V gene's germline CDR1 is SGHNT and CDR2 YENEEA. The CDR3 totals 15 residues. With 5 bases clipped from V and 5 bases from J, the junction kept 9 bases outside the gene matches. CDR3 coding DNA: TGTGCCAGCAGCACCCGTACGACAGGGAACAATGAGCAGTTCTTC. As protein: CASSTRTTGNNEQFF.